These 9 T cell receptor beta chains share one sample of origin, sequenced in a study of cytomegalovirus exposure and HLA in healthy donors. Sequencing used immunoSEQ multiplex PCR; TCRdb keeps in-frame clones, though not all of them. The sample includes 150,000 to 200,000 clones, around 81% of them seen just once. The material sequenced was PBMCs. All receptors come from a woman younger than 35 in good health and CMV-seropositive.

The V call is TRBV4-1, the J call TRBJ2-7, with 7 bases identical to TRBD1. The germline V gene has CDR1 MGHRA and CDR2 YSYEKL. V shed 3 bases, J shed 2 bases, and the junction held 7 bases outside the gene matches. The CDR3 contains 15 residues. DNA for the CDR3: TGCGCCAGCAGCCAGGGCCGGGACAGCACCTACGAGCAGTACTTC. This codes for CASSQGRDSTYEQYF.

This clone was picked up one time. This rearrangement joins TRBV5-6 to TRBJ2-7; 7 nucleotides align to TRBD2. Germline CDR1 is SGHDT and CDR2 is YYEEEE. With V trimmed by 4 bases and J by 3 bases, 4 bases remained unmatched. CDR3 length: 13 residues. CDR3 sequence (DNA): TGTGCCAGCAGCGATCAGCGGGGCTACGAGCAGTACTTC. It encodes CASSDQRGYEQYF. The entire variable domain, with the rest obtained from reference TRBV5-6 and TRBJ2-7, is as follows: DAGVTQSPTHLIKTRGQQVTLRCSPKSGHDTVSWYQQALGQGPQFIFQYYEEEERQRGNFPDRFSGHQFPNYSSELNVNALLLGDSALYLCASSDQRGYEQYFGPGTRLTVT.

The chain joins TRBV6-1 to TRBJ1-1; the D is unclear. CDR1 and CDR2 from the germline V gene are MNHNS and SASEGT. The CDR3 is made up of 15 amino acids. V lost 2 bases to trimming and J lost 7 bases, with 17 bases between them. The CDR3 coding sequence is TGTGCCAGCAGTGAACCATCTGGAGCGGGAGGTGAAGCTTTCTTT. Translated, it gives CASSEPSGAGGEAFF.

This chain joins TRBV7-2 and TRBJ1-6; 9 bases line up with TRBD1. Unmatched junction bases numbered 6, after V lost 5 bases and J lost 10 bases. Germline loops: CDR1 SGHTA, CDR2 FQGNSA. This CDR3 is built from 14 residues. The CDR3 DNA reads TGTGCCAGCAGCCCGGACAGGGGCAGGTCACCCCTCCACTTT. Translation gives CASSPDRGRSPLHF.

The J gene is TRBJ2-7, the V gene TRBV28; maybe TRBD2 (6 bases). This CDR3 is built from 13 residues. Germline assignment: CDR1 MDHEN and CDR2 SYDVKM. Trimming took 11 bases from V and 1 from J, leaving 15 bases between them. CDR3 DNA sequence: TGTGCCTGTCGGGGGTCTACGTCCTACGAGCAGTACTTC. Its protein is CACRGSTSYEQYF.

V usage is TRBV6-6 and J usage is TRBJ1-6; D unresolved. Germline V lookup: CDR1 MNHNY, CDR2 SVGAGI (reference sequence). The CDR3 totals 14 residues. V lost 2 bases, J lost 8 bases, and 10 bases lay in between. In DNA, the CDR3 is TGTGCCAGCAGTTACGGTCTCAGCGATTCACCCCTCCACTTT. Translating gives CASSYGLSDSPLHF.

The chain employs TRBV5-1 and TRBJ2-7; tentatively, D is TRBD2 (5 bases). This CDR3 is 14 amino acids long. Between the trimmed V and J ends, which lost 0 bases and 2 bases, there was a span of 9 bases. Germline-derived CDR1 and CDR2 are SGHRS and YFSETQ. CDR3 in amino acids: CASSLVASAYEQYF. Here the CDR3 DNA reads TGCGCCAGCAGCTTGGTAGCGAGCGCCTACGAGCAGTACTTC.

The CDR3 sequence: CASIQGGGAADTQYF. CDR3 DNA: TGTGCCAGCATCCAAGGCGGGGGGGCCGCAGATACGCAGTATTTT. V is TRBV5-6 and J is TRBJ2-3, with 9 positions matching TRBD2. CDR1 is SGHDT and CDR2 is YYEEEE in the germline V gene. This CDR3 comprises 15 residues. V was clipped by 6 bases and J by 4 bases; unmatched bases: 9.

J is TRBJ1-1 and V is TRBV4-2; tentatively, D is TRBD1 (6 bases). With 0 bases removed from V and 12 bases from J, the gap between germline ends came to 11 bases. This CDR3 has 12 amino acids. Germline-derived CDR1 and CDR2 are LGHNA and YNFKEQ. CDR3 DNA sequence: TGTGCCAGCAGCCAAGATAAGGGGGAAACTTTCTTT. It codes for CASSQDKGETFF.